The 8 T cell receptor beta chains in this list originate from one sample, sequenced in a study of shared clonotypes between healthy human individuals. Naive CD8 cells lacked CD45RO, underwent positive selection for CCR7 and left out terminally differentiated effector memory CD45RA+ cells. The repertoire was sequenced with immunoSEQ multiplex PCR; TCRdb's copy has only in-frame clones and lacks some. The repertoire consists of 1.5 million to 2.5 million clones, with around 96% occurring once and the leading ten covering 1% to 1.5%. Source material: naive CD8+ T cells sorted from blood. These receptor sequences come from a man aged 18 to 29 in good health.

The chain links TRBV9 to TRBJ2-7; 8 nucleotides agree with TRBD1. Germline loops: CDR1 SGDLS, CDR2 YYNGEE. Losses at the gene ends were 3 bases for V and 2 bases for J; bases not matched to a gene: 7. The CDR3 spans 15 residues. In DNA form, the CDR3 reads TGTGCCAGCAGCGATCCGGGACAGGCTCCCTACGAGCAGTACTTC. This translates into CASSDPGQAPYEQYF. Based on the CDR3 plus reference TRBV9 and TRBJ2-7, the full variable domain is DSGVTQTPKHLITATGQRVTLRCSPRSGDLSVYWYQQSLDQGLQFLIQYYNGEERAKGNILERFSAQQFPDLHSELNLSSLELGDSALYFCASSDPGQAPYEQYFGPGTRLTVT.

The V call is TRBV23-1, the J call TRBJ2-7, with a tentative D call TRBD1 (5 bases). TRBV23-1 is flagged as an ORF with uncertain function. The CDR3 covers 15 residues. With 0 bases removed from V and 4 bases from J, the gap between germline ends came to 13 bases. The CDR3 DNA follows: TGCGCCAGCAGTCAATCTCAGGACACACCTTACGAGCAGTACTTC. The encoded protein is CASSQSQDTPYEQYF.

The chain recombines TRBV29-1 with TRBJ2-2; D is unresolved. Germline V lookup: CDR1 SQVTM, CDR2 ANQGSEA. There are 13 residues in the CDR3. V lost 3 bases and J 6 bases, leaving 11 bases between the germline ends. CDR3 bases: TGCAGCGTTGATTTGTCGGCTTCCGGGGAGCTGTTTTTT. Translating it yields CSVDLSASGELFF.

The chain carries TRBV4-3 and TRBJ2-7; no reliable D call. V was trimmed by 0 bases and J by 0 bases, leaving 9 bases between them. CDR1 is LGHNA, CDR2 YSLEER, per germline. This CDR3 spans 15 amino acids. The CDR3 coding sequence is TGCGCCAGCAGCCAAGATGCCTACCTCTCCTACGAGCAGTACTTC. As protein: CASSQDAYLSYEQYF.

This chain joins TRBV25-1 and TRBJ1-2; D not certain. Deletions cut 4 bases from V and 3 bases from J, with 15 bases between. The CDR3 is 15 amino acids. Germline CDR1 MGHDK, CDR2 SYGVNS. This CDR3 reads CASSGREGLDYGYTF. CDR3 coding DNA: TGTGCCAGCAGTGGCCGGGAGGGCTTGGACTATGGCTACACCTTC.

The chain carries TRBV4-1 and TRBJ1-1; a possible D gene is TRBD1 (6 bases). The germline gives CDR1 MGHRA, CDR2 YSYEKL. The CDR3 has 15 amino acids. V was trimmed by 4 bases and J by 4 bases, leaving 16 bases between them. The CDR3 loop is CASSLSSGGATEAFF. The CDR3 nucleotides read TGCGCCAGCAGCCTAAGCTCCGGGGGGGCCACTGAAGCTTTCTTT.

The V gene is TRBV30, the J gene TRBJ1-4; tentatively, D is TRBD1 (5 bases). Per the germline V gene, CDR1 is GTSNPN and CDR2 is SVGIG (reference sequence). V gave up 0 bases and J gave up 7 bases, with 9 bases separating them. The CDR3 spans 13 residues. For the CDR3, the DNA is TGTGCCTGGAGTGTTTTGGGGCTTGAAAAACTGTTTTTT. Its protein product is CAWSVLGLEKLFF. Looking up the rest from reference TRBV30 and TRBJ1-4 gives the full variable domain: SQTIHQWPATLVQPVGSPLSLECTVEGTSNPNLYWYRQAAGRGLQLLFYSVGIGQISSEVPQNLSASRPQDRQFILSSKKLLLSDSGFYLCAWSVLGLEKLFFGSGTQLSVL.

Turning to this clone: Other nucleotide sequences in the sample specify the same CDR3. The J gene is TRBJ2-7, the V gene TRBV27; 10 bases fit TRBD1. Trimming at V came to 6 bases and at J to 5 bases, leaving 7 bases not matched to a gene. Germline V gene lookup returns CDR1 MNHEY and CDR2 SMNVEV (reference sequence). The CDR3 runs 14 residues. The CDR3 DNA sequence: TGTGCCAGCAGCCCCGGGACAGGGGTTGACGAGCAGTACTTC. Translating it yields CASSPGTGVDEQYF.